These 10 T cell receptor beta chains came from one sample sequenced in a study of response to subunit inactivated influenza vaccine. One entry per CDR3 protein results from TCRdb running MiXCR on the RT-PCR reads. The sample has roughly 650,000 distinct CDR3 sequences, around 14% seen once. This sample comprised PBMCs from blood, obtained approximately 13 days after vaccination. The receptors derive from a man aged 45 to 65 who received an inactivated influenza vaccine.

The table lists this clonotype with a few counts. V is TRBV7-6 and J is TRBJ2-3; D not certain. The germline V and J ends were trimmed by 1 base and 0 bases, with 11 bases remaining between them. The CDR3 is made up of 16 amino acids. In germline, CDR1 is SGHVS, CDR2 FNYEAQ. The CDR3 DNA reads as TGTGCCAGCAGCTTAGTTGTGGGAACTAGCACAGATACGCAGTATTTT. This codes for CASSLVVGTSTDTQYF. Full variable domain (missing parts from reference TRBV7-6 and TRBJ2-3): GAGVSQSPRYKVTKRGQDVALRCDPISGHVSLYWYRQALGQGPEFLTYFNYEAQQDKSGLPNDRFSAERPEGSISTLTIQRTEQRDSAMYRCASSLVVGTSTDTQYFGPGTRLTVL.

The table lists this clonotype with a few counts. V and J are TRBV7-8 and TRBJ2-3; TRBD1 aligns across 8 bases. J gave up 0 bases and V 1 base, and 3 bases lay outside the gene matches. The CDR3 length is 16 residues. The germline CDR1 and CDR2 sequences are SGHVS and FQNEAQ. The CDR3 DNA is TGTGCCAGCAGCTTAGACAGGGGGTCTAGCACAGATACGCAGTATTTT. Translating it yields CASSLDRGSSTDTQYF.

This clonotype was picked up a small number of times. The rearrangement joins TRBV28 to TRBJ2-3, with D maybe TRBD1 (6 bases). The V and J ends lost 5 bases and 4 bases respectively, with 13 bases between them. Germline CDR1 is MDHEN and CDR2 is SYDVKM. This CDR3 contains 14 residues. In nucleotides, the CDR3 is TGTGCCAGCAGTCCCCCGGACAGTTCAGATACGCAGTATTTT. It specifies CASSPPDSSDTQYF.

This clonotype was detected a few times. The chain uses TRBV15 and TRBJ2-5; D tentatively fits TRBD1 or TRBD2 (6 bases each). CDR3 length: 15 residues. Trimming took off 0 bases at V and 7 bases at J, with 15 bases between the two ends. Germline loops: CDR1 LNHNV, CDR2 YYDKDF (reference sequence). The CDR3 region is CATSRDGGGRRTQYF. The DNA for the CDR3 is TGTGCCACCAGCAGAGATGGAGGGGGTAGACGGACCCAGTACTTC.

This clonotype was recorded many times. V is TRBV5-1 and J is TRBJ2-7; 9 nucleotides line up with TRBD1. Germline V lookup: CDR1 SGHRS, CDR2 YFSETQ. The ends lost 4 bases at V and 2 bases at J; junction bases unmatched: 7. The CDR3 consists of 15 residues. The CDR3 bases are TGCGCCAGCAGCAACTACAGGGGGCCAACCTACGAGCAGTACTTC. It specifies CASSNYRGPTYEQYF.

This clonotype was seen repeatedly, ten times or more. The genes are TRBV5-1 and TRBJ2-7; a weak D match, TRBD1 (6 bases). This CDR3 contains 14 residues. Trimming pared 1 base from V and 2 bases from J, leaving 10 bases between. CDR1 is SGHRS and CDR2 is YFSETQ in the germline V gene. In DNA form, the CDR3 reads TGCGCCAGCAGCTTGATGGACAGTACCTACGAGCAGTACTTC. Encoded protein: CASSLMDSTYEQYF.

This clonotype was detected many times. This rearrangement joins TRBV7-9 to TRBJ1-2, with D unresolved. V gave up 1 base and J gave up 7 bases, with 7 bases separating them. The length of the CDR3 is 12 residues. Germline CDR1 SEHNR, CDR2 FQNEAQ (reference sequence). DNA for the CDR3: TGTGCCAGCAGCTTAGATGTGGGTGGCTACACCTTC. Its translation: CASSLDVGGYTF.

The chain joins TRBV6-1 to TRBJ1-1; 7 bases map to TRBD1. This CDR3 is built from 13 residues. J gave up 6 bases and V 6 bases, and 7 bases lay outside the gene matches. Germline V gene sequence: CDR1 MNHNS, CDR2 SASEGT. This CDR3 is CASSPTGYAEAFF. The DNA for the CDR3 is TGTGCCAGCAGCCCGACAGGGTACGCTGAAGCTTTCTTT.

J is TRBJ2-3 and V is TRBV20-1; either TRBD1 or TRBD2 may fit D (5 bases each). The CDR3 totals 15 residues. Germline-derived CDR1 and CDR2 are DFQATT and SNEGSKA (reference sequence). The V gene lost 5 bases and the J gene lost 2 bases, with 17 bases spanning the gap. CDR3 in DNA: TGCAGTGCTCGGACGCTGGGGGTTCCCACAGATACGCAGTATTTT. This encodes CSARTLGVPTDTQYF.

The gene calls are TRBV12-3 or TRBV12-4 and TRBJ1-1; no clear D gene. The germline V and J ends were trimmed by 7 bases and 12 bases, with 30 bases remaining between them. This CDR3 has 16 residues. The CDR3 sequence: CASNGYVPTGNTVSFF. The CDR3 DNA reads TGTGCCAGCAATGGTTATGTCCCCACTGGGAACACTGTATCTTTCTTT.